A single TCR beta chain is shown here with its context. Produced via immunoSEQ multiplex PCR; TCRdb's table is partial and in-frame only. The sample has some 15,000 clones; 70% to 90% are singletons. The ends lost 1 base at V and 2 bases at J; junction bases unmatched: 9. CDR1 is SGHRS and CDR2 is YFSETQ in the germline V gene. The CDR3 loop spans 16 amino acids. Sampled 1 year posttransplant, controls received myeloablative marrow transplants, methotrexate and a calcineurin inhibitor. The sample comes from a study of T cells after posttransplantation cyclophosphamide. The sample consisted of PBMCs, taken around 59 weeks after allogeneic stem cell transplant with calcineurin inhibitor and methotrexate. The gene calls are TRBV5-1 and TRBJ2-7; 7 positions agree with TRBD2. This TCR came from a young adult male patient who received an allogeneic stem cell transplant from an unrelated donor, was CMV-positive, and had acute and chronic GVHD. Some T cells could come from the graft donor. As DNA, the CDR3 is TGCGCCAGCAGCTTGAACTCCGGCGGGGGAGCCTACGAGCAGTACTTC. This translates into CASSLNSGGGAYEQYF.